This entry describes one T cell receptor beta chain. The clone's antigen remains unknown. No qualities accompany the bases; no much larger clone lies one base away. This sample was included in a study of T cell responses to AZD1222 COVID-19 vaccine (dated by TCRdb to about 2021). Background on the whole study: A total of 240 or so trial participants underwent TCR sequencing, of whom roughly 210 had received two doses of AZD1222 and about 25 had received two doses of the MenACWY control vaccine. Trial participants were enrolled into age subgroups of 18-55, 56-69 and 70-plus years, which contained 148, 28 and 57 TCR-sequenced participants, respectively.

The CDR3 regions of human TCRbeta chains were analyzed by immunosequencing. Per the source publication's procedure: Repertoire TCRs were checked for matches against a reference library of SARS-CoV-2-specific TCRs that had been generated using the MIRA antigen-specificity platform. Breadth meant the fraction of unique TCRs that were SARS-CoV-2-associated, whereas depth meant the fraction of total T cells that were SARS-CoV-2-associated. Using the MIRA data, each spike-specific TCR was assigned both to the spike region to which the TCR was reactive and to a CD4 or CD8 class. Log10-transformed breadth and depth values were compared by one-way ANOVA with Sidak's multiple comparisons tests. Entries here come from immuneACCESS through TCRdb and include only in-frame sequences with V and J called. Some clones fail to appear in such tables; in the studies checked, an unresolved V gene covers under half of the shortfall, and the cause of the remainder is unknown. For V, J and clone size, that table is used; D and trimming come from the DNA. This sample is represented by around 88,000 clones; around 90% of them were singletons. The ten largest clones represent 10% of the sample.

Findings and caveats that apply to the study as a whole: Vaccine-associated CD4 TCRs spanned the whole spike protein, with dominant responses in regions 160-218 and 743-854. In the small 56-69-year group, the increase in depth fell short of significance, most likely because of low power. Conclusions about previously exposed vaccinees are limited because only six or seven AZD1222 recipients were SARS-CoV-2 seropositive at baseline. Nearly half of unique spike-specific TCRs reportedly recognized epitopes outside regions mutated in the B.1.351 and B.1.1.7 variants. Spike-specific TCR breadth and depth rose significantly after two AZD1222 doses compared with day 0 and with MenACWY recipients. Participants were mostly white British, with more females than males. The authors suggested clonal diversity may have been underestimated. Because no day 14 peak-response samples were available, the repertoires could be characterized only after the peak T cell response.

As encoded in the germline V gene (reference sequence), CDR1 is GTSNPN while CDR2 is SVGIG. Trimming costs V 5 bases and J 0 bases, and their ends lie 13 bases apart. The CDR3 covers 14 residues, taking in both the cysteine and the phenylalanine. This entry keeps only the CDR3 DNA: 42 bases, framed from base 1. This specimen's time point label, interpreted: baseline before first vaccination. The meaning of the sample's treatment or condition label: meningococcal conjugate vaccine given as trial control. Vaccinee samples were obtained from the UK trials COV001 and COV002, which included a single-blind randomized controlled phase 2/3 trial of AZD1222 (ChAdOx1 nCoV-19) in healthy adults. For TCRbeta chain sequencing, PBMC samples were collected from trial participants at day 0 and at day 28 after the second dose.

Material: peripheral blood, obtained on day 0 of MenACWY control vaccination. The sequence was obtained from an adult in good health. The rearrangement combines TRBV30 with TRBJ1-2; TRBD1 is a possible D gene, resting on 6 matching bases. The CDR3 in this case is CAWHPGTTNYGYTF. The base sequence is TGTGCCTGGCATCCCGGGACAACTAACTATGGCTACACCTTC.